These 3 T cell receptor beta chains were sequenced from one sample in a study of shared T cell receptors in the human thymus. Libraries were prepared by immunoSEQ multiplex PCR; TCRdb keeps only in-frame clonotypes and omits some of them. The sample lists 650,000 to 950,000 clones; 70% to 90% were seen once. This sample also appeared in a second study, on human thymus T cells.

The material sequenced was thymocytes. The origin of the receptors is a girl in the first two years of life with a congenital heart defect.

The chain recombines TRBV11-2 with TRBJ1-3, with TRBD1 identical over 8 bases. CDR3 length: 15 residues. Per germline, CDR1 SGHAT and CDR2 FQNNGV. J gave up 4 bases and V 1 base, and 3 bases lay outside the gene matches. The CDR3 sequence: CASSLGTGTGNTIYF. CDR3 coding DNA: TGTGCCAGCAGCTTAGGGACAGGGACAGGAAACACCATATATTTT.

The rearrangement joins TRBV7-2 to TRBJ2-1, with TRBD2 identical over 10 bases. V shed 8 bases, J shed 1 base, and the junction held 8 bases outside the gene matches. CDR1 and CDR2 (germline): SGHTA, FQGNSA. The CDR3 runs 16 residues. The CDR3 spells CASEIGLAASYNEQFF. Written as DNA, the CDR3 is TGTGCCAGCGAAATCGGACTAGCGGCGTCCTACAATGAGCAGTTCTTC.

This chain links TRBV5-1 with TRBJ1-5; D may be TRBD1 (5 bases). The CDR3 totals 15 residues. The V end was cut by 0 bases, the J end by 2 bases, with 9 bases between. CDR1 and CDR2 (germline): SGHRS, YFSETQ. CDR3 amino acids: CASSLAGVGNQPQHF. The CDR3 nucleotides read TGCGCCAGCAGCTTGGCGGGGGTGGGCAATCAGCCCCAGCATTTT.